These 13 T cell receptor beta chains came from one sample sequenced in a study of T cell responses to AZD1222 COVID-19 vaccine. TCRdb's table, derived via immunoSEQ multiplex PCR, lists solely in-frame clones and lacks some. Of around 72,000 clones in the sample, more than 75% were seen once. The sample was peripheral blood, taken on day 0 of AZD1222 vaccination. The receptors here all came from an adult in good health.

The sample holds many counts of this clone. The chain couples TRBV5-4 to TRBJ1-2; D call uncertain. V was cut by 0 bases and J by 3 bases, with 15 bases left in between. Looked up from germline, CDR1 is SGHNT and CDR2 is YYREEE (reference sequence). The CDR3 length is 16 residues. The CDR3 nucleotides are TGTGCCAGCAGCTTGGGGGCGGTCCGGGATGACTATGGCTACACCTTC. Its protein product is CASSLGAVRDDYGYTF.

Here the CDR3 DNA reads TGTGCCATCAGAGCTTCGGACAGCCCTTTATTCTTCTCTGGAAACACCATATATTTT. This codes for CAIRASDSPLFFSGNTIYF. The chain links TRBV10-3 to TRBJ1-3; D perhaps matches TRBD1 (6 bases). The V and J ends lost 6 bases and 0 bases respectively, with 24 bases between them. Germline V gives CDR1 ENHRY, CDR2 SYGVKD. This CDR3 has 19 residues.

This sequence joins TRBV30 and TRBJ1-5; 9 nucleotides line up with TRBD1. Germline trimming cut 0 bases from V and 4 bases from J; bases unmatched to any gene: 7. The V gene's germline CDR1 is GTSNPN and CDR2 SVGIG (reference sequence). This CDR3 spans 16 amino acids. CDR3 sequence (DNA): TGTGCCTGGAGTGTAGGGGGACAGGGTGAGAATCAGCCCCAGCATTTT. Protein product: CAWSVGGQGENQPQHF. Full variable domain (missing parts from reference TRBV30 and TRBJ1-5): SQTIHQWPATLVQPVGSPLSLECTVEGTSNPNLYWYRQAAGRGLQLLFYSVGIGQISSEVPQNLSASRPQDRQFILSSKKLLLSDSGFYLCAWSVGGQGENQPQHFGDGTRLSIL.

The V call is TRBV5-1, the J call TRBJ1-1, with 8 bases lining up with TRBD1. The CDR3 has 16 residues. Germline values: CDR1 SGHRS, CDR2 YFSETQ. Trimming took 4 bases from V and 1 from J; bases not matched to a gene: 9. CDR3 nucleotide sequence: TGCGCCAGCAGCCCGAAGGGACAGGTAGGGAACACTGAAGCTTTCTTT. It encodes CASSPKGQVGNTEAFF. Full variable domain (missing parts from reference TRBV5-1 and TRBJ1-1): KAGVTQTPRYLIKTRGQQVTLSCSPISGHRSVSWYQQTPGQGLQFLFEYFSETQRNKGNFPGRFSGRQFSNSRSEMNVSTLELGDSALYLCASSPKGQVGNTEAFFGQGTRLTVV.

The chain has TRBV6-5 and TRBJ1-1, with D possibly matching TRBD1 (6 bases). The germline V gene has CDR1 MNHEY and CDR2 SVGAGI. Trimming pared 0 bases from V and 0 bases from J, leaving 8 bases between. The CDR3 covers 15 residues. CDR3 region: CASSYSNRVNTEAFF. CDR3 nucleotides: TGTGCCAGCAGTTACTCGAACAGGGTGAACACTGAAGCTTTCTTT.

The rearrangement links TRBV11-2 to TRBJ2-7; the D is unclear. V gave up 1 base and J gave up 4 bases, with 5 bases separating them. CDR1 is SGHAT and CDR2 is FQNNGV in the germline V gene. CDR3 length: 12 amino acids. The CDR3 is CASSLVGYEQYF. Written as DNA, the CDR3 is TGTGCCAGCAGCTTAGTAGGATACGAGCAGTACTTC.

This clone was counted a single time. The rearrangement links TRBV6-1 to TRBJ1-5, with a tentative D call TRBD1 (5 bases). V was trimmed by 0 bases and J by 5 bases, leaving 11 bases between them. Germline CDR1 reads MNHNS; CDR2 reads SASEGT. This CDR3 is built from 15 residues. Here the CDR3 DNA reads TGTGCCAGCAGTGAAGCACGGGGCTTCGATCAGCCCCAGCATTTT. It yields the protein CASSEARGFDQPQHF.

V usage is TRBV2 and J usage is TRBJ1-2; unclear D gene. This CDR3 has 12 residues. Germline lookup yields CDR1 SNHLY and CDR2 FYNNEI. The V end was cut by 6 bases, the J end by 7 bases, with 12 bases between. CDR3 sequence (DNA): TGTGCCAGCAGGCAGACTGTGGGTGGCTACACCTTC. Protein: CASRQTVGGYTF.

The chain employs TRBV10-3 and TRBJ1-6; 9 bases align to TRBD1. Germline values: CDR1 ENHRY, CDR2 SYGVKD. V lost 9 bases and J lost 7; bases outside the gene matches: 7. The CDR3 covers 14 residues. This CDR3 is CAITRDRENSPLHF. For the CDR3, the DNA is TGTGCCATTACCCGGGACAGGGAAAATTCACCCCTCCACTTT.

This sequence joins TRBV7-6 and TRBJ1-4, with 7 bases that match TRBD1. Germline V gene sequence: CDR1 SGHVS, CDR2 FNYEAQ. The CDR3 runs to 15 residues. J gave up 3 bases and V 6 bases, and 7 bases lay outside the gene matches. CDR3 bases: TGTGCCAGCAGACCAACAGGGGTTGCTAATGAAAAACTGTTTTTT. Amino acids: CASRPTGVANEKLFF.

The CDR3 nucleotides are TGTGCCAGCAGCTTACAGGGGGCTACTGGAAACACCATATATTTT. Its protein is CASSLQGATGNTIYF. The rearrangement uses TRBV7-2 and TRBJ1-3, with 8 positions matching TRBD1. There are 15 residues in the CDR3. V gave up 2 bases and J gave up 2 bases; unmatched junction bases: 2. Germline lookup yields CDR1 SGHTA and CDR2 FQGNSA.

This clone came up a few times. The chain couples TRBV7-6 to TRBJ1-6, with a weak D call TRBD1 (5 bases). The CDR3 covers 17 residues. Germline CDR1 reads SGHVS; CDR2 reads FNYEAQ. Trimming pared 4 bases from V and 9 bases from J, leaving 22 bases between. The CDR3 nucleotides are TGTGCCAGCAGCTCCCTCGGGGCCGGGGACCGTACTTCACCCCTCCACTTT. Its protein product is CASSSLGAGDRTSPLHF.

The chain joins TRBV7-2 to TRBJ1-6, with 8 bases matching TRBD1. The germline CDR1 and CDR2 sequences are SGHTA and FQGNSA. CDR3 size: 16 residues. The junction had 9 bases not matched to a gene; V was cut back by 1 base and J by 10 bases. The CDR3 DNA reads TGTGCCAGCAGCTTAGAGTCGACAGGGGCTAGGTCACCCCTCCACTTT. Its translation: CASSLESTGARSPLHF.